The rows below give T cell receptor beta chains drawn from one sample of a study of blood T cell repertoires in COVID-19. Assay used: immunoSEQ multiplex PCR; TCRdb lists only in-frame clones, some missing. Among around 110,000 clones listed, about 80% were seen once. Sequencing used peripheral blood. The receptors were gathered from a woman in her sixties or seventies with acute or convalescent COVID-19. The CDR3 runs from the conserved cysteine through the conserved F or W. The order of the fields is D gene, V gene, CDR3 protein. The D gene is left open where the match is weak.

D: -
V: TRBV5-4
CDR3: CASSFGKGSEKETQYF

D: TRBD1
V: TRBV2
CDR3: CASSEGAGGYYGYTF

D: -
V: TRBV10-3
CDR3: CAISESGGSGSYNEQFF

D: TRBD1
V: TRBV5-8
CDR3: CATEPGGTDTQYF

D: -
V: TRBV9
CDR3: CASSPRQILTNYGYTF

D: TRBD1
V: TRBV5-1
CDR3: CASSPGIGQGRGDTQYF

D: -
V: TRBV7-9
CDR3: CASSPSEGSGNTIYF

D: TRBD2
V: TRBV7-2
CDR3: CASSAAAGGLYEQYF

D: -
V: TRBV5-1
CDR3: CASNDHSGNIEAFF

D: -
V: TRBV5-1
CDR3: CASSLPGGDTEAFF

D: TRBD1
V: TRBV3-1/TRBV3-2
CDR3: CASSQDLTGGSGYTF

D: -
V: TRBV7-9
CDR3: CASSLEVERETQYF

D: -
V: TRBV3-1/TRBV3-2
CDR3: CASSRRAGPVGYGYTF

D: TRBD1
V: TRBV6-5
CDR3: CASSRDREYEQYF

D: TRBD2
V: TRBV29-1
CDR3: CSASRTSGGPNNEQFF

D: -
V: TRBV12-3/TRBV12-4
CDR3: CASSTQGRGLHF

D: TRBD1
V: TRBV18
CDR3: CASSSRTGLTQPQHF

D: -
V: TRBV5-1
CDR3: CASSLGNSGGTEAFF

D: TRBD1
V: TRBV6-4
CDR3: CASSVLGQGNTEAFF

D: TRBD1
V: TRBV7-9
CDR3: CASSNDRGRTYEKLFF

D: -
V: TRBV29-1
CDR3: CSVGRGEDEQYF

D: -
V: TRBV19
CDR3: CASSVDTGSYEQYF

D: -
V: TRBV5-1
CDR3: CASSLVNYGYTF

D: TRBD2
V: TRBV2
CDR3: CASSEAAGTSLAKNIQYF

D: TRBD1
V: TRBV28
CDR3: CASRSNDRGSNEKLFF

D: -
V: TRBV28
CDR3: CASSPPGGMRQKLFF

D: TRBD1
V: TRBV6-5
CDR3: CASSSDRGITGYTF

D: -
V: TRBV28
CDR3: CASTRRDLFGEQFF

D: TRBD2
V: TRBV9
CDR3: CASSKGGTSPDTQYF

D: TRBD1
V: TRBV2
CDR3: CASTKGAARNYGYTF

D: -
V: TRBV11-2
CDR3: CASSFFHEQFF

D: -
V: TRBV3-1/TRBV3-2
CDR3: CASSLWGSEGAEQFF

D: TRBD1
V: TRBV2
CDR3: CASSGTGDQPQHF

D: TRBD1
V: TRBV19
CDR3: CASRDRAPGELFF

D: -
V: TRBV6-6
CDR3: CASSYYGENNEQFF

D: TRBD1
V: TRBV5-1
CDR3: CASSAGQGAFAYGYTF

D: TRBD1
V: TRBV27
CDR3: CASSSGQGSWEKLFF

D: -
V: TRBV6-6
CDR3: CASSRGQGKFNQPQHF

D: -
V: TRBV6-2/TRBV6-3
CDR3: CASSYPEATQYF

D: TRBD2
V: TRBV18
CDR3: CASSPTREGYNEQFF

D: TRBD1
V: TRBV28
CDR3: CASSWGQGRNTEAFF

D: -
V: TRBV15
CDR3: CATSRDHESSYEQYF

D: -
V: TRBV5-4
CDR3: CASKLPSTGGFSYEQYF

D: -
V: TRBV6-5
CDR3: CASRAEREGVAFF

D: -
V: TRBV24-1
CDR3: CATSGNRVADSPLHF

D: TRBD2
V: TRBV2
CDR3: CASSEARGGSGQPEQYF

D: TRBD2
V: TRBV4-1
CDR3: CASSPLLVTSDIQYF

D: TRBD2
V: TRBV4-2
CDR3: CASSLGLAGVETQYF

D: TRBD2
V: TRBV6-1
CDR3: CASSEGGGWYTGELFF

D: -
V: TRBV4-1
CDR3: CASSQDNAGLYNEQFF